The clone carrying this T cell receptor beta chain was seen ten or more times. Its antigen remains unknown. The ends were cut back, 3 bases at V and 0 bases at J, with 4 bases in the middle. The germline gives CDR1 KGHDR, CDR2 SFDVKD. The CDR3 has 13 amino acids. The sample originates from a study of metastatic and nonmetastatic thyroid tumors. Whole-study context: Repertoires from blood and tumor or nodule tissue of malignant and benign thyroid patients were compared.

No patient had received any treatment before thyroid surgery. The authors' processing: Differences in CDR3 between clinicopathological groups were drawn on to build a classifier intended to discriminate distant-metastatic papillary thyroid cancer patients. Using MiXCR, TCRdb re-called clones from the PCR reads. The V and J calls here are based on TCRdb, not the publication. This table has approximately 50,000 clones, about 4.3% appearing once. Findings of the study overall: Malignant thyroid tumors reportedly had TCR beta diversity that was significantly higher than in benign nodules, in blood and tumor.

Sequenced material: blood. The chain has TRBV24-1 and TRBJ1-1, with D unresolved. This TCR was recovered from a female donor with papillary thyroid cancer or a benign thyroid nodule (not recorded which). Some clones in this sample may be carry-over from other donors' samples. CDR3 residues: CATSDNMNTEAFF. For the CDR3, the DNA is TGTGCCACCAGTGATAATATGAACACTGAAGCTTTCTTT.